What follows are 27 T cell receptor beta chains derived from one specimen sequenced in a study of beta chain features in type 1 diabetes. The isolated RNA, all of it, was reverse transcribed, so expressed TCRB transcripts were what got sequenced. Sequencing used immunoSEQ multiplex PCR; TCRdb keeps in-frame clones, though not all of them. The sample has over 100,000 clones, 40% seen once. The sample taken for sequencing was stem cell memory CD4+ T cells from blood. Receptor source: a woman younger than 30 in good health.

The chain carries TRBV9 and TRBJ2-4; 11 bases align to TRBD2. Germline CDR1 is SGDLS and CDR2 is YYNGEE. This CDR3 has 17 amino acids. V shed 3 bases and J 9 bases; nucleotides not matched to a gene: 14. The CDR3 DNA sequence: TGTGCCAGCAGCGCGGGACTAGCGGAGCGGTCCCTTCCCATTCAGTACTTC. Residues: CASSAGLAERSLPIQYF.

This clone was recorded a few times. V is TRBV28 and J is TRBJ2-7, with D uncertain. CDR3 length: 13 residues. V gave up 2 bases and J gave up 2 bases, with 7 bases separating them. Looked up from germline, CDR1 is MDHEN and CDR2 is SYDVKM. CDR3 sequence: CASSLAQTYEQYF. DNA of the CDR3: TGTGCCAGCAGTTTAGCACAGACCTACGAGCAGTACTTC.

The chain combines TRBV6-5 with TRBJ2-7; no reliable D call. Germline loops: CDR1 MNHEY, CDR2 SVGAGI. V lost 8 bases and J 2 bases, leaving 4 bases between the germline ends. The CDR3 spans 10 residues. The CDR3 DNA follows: TGTGCCAGCGGCCCCTACGAGCAGTACTTC. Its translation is CASGPYEQYF.

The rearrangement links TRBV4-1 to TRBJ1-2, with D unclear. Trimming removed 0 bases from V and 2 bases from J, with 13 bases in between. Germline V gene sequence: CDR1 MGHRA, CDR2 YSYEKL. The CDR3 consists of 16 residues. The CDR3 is CASSQDLYRRNYGYTF. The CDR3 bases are TGCGCCAGCAGCCAAGATCTTTACCGGAGGAACTATGGCTACACCTTC.

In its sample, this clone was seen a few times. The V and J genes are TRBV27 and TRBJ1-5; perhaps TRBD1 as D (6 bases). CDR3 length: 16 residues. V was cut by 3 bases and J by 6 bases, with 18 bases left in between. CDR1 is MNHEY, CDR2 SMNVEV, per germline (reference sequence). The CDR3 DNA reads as TGTGCCAGCAGTTTCATCTTCAGAGGGGGACGTCAGCCCCAGCATTTT. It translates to CASSFIFRGGRQPQHF.

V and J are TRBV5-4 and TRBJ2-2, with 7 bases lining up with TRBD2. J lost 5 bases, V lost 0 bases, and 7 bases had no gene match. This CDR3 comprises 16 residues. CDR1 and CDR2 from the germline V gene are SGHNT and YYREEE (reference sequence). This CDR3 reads CASSLVSSGTTGELFF. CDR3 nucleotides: TGTGCCAGCAGCTTGGTTTCTAGCGGAACTACCGGGGAGCTGTTTTTT.

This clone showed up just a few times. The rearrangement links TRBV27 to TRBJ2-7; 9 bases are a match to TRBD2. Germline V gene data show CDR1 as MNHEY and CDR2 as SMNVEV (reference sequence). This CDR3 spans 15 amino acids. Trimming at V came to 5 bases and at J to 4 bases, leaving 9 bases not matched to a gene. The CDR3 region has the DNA TGTGCCAGCAGTCCCAGAAGCGGGAGGACTTACGAGCAGTACTTC. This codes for CASSPRSGRTYEQYF.

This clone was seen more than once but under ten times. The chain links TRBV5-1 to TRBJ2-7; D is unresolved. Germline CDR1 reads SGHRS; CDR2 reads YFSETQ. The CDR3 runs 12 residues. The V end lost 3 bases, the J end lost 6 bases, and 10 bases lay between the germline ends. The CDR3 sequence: CASSSNAGEQYF. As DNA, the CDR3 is TGCGCCAGCAGCTCGAACGCAGGCGAGCAGTACTTC.

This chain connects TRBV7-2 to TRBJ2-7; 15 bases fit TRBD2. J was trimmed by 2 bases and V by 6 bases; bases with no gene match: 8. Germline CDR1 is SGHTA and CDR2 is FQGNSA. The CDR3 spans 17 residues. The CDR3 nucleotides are TGTGCCAGCAGTCCCCCGGGACTAGCGGGAGGAACCTACGAGCAGTACTTC. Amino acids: CASSPPGLAGGTYEQYF.

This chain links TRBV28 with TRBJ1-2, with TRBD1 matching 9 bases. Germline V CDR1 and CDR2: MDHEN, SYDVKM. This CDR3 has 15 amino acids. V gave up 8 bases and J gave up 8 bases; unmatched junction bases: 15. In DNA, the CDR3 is TGTGCCAGCGTCAAAGCGGGACAGGGTAAGGGAGGCTACACCTTC. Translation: CASVKAGQGKGGYTF.

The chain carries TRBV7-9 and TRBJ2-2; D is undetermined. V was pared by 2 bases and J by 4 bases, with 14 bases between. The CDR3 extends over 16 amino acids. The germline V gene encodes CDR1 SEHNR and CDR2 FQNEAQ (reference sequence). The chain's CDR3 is CASSLTFQAGTGELFF. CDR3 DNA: TGTGCCAGCAGCTTAACCTTCCAGGCCGGCACCGGGGAGCTGTTTTTT.

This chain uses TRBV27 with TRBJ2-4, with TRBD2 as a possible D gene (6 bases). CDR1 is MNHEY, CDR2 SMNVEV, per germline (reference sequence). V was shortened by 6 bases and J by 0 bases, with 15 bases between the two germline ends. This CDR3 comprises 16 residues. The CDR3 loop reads CASSLTSLRAKNIQYF. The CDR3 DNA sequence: TGTGCCAGCAGCTTGACTAGTCTAAGAGCCAAAAACATTCAGTACTTC.

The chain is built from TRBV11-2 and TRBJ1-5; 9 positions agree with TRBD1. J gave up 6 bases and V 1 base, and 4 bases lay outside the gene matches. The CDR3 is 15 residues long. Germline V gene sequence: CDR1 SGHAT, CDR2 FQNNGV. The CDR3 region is CASSLVGQGTQPQHF. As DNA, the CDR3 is TGTGCCAGCAGCTTAGTGGGACAGGGAACTCAGCCCCAGCATTTT.

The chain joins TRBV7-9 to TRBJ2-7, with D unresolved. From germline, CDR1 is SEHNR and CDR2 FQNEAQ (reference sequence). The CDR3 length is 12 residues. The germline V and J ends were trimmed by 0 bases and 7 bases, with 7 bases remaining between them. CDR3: CASSLAEWEQYF. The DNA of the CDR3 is TGTGCCAGCAGCTTAGCGGAGTGGGAGCAGTACTTC. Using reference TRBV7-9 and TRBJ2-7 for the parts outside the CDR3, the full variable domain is DTGVSQNPRHKITKRGQNVTFRCDPISEHNRLYWYRQTLGQGPEFLTYFQNEAQLEKSRLLSDRFSAERPKGSFSTLEIQRTEQGDSAMYLCASSLAEWEQYFGPGTRLTVT.

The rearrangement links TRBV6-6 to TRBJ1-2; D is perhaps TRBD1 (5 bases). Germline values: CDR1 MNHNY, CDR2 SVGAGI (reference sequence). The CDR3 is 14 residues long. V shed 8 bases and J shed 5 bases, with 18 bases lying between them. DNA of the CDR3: TGTGCCAGCTCCCCCGGGACTGGATTTTATGGCTACACCTTC. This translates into CASSPGTGFYGYTF.

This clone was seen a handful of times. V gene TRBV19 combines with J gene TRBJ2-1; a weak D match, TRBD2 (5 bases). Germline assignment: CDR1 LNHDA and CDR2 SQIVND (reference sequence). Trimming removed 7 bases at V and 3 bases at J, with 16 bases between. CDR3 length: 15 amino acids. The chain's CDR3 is CASTFPGSGYNEQFF. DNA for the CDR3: TGTGCCAGTACCTTCCCTGGGAGCGGCTACAATGAGCAGTTCTTC. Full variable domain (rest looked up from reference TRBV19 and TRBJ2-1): DGGITQSPKYLFRKEGQNVTLSCEQNLNHDAMYWYRQDPGQGLRLIYYSQIVNDFQKGDIAEGYSVSREKKESFPLTVTSAQKNPTAFYLCASTFPGSGYNEQFFGPGTRLTVL.

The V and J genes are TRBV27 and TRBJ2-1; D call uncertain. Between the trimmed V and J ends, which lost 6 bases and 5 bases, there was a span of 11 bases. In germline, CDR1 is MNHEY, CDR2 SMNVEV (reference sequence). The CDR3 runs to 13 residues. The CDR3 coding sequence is TGTGCCAGCAGGAAAGCGCATGACAATGAGCAGTTCTTC. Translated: CASRKAHDNEQFF.

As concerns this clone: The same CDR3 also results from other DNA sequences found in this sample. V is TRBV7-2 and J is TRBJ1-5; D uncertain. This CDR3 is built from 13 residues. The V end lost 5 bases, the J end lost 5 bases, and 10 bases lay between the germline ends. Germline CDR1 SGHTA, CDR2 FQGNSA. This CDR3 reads CASSPAAHQPQHF. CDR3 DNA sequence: TGTGCCAGCAGCCCAGCGGCCCATCAGCCCCAGCATTTT.

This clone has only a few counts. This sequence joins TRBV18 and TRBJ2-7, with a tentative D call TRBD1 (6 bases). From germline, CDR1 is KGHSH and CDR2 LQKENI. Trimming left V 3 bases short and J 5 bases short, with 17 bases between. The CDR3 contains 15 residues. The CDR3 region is CASSPWQGFGDEQYF. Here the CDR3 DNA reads TGTGCCAGCTCACCGTGGCAGGGGTTTGGTGACGAGCAGTACTTC.

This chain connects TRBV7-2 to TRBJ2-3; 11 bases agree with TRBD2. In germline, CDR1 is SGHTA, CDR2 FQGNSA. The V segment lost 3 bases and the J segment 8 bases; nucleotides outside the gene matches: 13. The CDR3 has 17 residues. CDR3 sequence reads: CASSFSSGRTPEGTQYF. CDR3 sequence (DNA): TGTGCCAGCAGCTTTTCTAGCGGGAGGACCCCAGAGGGTACGCAGTATTTT.

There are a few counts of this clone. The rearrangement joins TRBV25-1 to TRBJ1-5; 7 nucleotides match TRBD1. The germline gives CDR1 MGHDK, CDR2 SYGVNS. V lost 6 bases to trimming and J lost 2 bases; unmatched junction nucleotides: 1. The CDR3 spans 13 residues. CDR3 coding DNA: TGTGCCAGCAGCGGGACAGGCAATCAGCCCCAGCATTTT. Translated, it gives CASSGTGNQPQHF.

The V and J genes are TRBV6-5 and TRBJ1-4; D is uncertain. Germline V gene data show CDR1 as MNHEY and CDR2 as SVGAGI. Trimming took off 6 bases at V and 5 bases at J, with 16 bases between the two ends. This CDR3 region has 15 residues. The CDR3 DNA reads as TGTGCCAGCAGGCTAGGTCCAAGTCCCAATGAAAAACTGTTTTTT. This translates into CASRLGPSPNEKLFF.

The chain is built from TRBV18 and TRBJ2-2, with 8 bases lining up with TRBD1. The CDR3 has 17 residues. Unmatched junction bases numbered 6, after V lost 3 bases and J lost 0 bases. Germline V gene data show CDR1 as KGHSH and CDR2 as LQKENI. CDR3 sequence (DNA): TGTGCCAGCTCACCTTTCGACAGGGGTCCGAACACCGGGGAGCTGTTTTTT. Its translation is CASSPFDRGPNTGELFF.

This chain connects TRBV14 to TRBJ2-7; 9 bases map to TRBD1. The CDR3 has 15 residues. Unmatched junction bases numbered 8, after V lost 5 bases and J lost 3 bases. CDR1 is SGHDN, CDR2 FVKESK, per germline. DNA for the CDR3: TGTGCCAGCAGCGGACGGGACAGGGTTTTCTACGAGCAGTACTTC. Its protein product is CASSGRDRVFYEQYF.

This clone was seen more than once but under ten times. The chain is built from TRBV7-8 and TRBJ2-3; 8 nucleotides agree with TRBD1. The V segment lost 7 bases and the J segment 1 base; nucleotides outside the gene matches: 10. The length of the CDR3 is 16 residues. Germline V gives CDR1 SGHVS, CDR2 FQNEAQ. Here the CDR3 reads CASTIRGRVGTDTQYF. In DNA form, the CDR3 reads TGTGCCAGCACAATCAGGGGGCGAGTGGGCACAGATACGCAGTATTTT. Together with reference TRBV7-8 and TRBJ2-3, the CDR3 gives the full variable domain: GAGVSQSPRYKVAKRGQDVALRCDPISGHVSLFWYQQALGQGPEFLTYFQNEAQLDKSGLPSDRFFAERPEGSVSTLKIQRTQQEDSAVYLCASTIRGRVGTDTQYFGPGTRLTVL.

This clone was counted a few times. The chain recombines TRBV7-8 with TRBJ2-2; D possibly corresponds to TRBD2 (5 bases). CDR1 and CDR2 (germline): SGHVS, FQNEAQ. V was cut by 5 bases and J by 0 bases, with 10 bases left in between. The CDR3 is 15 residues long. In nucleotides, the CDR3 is TGTGCCAGCAGCCTTATCGGGACGAACACCGGGGAGCTGTTTTTT. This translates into CASSLIGTNTGELFF.

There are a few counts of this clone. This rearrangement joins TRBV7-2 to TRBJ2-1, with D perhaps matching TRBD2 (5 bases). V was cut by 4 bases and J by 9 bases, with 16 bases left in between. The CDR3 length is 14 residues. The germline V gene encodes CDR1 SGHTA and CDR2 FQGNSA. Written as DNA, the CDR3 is TGTGCCAGCAGCTACGCAAGCGGAGATTTTGAGCAGTTCTTC. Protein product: CASSYASGDFEQFF.